Listed below are T cell receptor beta chains from one sample, sequenced in a study of shared clonotypes between healthy human individuals. Some clones are missing from TCRdb's copy, which holds only in-frame ones; the method was immunoSEQ multiplex PCR. The sample comprises roughly 700,000 clones, 74% of which are singletons, and approximately 1.8% rests with the top ten. Sequencing was done on a sample of memory CD4+ T cells sorted from blood. The source of these receptors is a woman in her twenties or thirties in good health. Each CDR3 is given with its conserved first and last residue. Fields, in order: V gene, clone size, J gene, D gene, CDR3 protein, CDR3 DNA. D genes are given only for firm matches. The size field is filled for only some rows; it gives once, few, many or a size class.

TRBV5-1,.,TRBJ2-1,TRBD1,CASSSGTGALEQFF,TGCGCCAGCAGCTCCGGGACAGGGGCCCTTGAGCAGTTCTTC
TRBV28,.,TRBJ1-4,.,CASSLPTDIGRNEKLFF,TGTGCCAGCAGTTTACCGACAGATATCGGAAGGAATGAAAAACTGTTTTTT
TRBV6-6,.,TRBJ2-5,.,CASTMGVQETQYF,TGTGCCAGCACTATGGGTGTACAAGAGACCCAGTACTTC
TRBV18,.,TRBJ2-1,TRBD1,CASSVTGSNEQFF,TGTGCCAGCTCCGTGACAGGGTCCAATGAGCAGTTCTTC
TRBV11-2,.,TRBJ2-1,.,CASSSQSWRNEQFF,TGTGCCAGCAGCTCCCAGTCCTGGAGAAATGAGCAGTTCTTC
TRBV7-9,.,TRBJ1-1,.,CASSSNQGAEAFF,TGTGCCAGCAGCTCTAACCAGGGCGCTGAAGCTTTCTTT
TRBV10-2,.,TRBJ1-1,TRBD1,CASTTGGEPITEAFF,TGCGCCAGCACGACAGGGGGGGAGCCGATTACTGAAGCTTTCTTT
TRBV19,once,TRBJ1-5,.,CASSITGRGREPQHF,TGTGCCAGTAGTATAACGGGACGGGGTCGGGAGCCCCAGCATTTT
TRBV2,.,TRBJ2-3,.,CASSRTKMTDTQYF,TGTGCCAGCAGCAGGACAAAAATGACAGATACGCAGTATTTT
TRBV19,.,TRBJ1-5,.,CASTPSFGGSNQPQHF,TGTGCCAGTACCCCGTCCTTCGGGGGCAGCAATCAGCCCCAGCATTTT
TRBV5-1,.,TRBJ2-1,.,CASSPAFLGGGEQFF,TGCGCCAGCAGCCCGGCATTCTTGGGGGGCGGTGAGCAGTTCTTC
TRBV7-2,once,TRBJ2-2,TRBD2,CASSSLPAGVGGELFF,TGTGCCAGCAGCTCCCTGCCCGCGGGAGTAGGCGGGGAGCTGTTTTTT
TRBV28,.,TRBJ1-4,TRBD1,CASSVWTGEEKLFF,TGTGCCAGCAGTGTCTGGACAGGGGAGGAAAAACTGTTTTTT
TRBV6-1,.,TRBJ1-1,.,CASSEFGLTFF,TGTGCCAGCAGTGAATTTGGGTTAACTTTCTTT
TRBV30,once,TRBJ2-4,TRBD1,CASTFRTGEDKNIQYF,TGTGCCTCAACCTTCAGGACAGGGGAAGACAAAAACATTCAGTACTTC
TRBV10-3,.,TRBJ2-7,.,CAISESSSSYEQYF,TGTGCCATCAGTGAGTCCTCTAGCTCCTACGAGCAGTACTTC
TRBV4-1,.,TRBJ2-3,.,CASSQVSTDTQYF,TGCGCCAGCAGCCAAGTGTCTACAGATACGCAGTATTTT
TRBV19,once,TRBJ1-1,TRBD1,CATRPATGENTEAFF,TGTGCCACCAGGCCCGCGACAGGGGAAAACACTGAAGCTTTCTTT
TRBV19,.,TRBJ1-5,.,CASRRDTPNQPQHF,TGTGCCAGTAGAAGGGACACCCCCAATCAGCCCCAGCATTTT
TRBV10-3,.,TRBJ2-3,.,CAISERTHTDTQYF,TGTGCCATCAGTGAAAGGACACACACAGATACGCAGTATTTT
TRBV29-1,.,TRBJ2-1,.,CSVVVPNEQFF,TGCAGCGTTGTTGTCCCCAATGAGCAGTTCTTC
TRBV5-8,.,TRBJ2-5,.,CASSSLGRTAQETQYF,TGTGCCAGCAGCTCCTTGGGCAGGACAGCCCAAGAGACCCAGTACTTC
TRBV5-1,.,TRBJ1-1,TRBD1,CASSGQGIGTEAFF,TGCGCCAGCAGCGGACAGGGGATCGGCACTGAAGCTTTCTTT
TRBV19,.,TRBJ1-5,.,CASSILAPGGNQPQHF,TGTGCCAGTAGTATATTGGCCCCGGGAGGCAATCAGCCCCAGCATTTT
TRBV2,.,TRBJ2-1,.,CASSESRSKSYNEQFF,TGTGCCAGCAGTGAATCCCGCTCAAAATCCTACAATGAGCAGTTCTTC
TRBV9,.,TRBJ1-2,.,CASSVTGMGYGYTF,TGTGCCAGCAGCGTAACAGGGATGGGCTATGGCTACACCTTC
TRBV28,.,TRBJ2-3,TRBD2,CASSTLAGGRPLLQYF,TGTGCCAGCAGCACACTAGCGGGAGGGCGCCCTTTATTGCAGTATTTT
TRBV7-9,few,TRBJ1-5,TRBD1,CASSSDRAVNQPQHF,TGTGCCAGCAGCTCGGACAGGGCGGTCAATCAGCCCCAGCATTTT
TRBV28,.,TRBJ1-5,.,CASSPQGGYSNQPQHF,TGTGCCAGCAGCCCCCAAGGCGGATATAGCAATCAGCCCCAGCATTTT
TRBV5-1,.,TRBJ2-3,.,CASSFGSGFITDTQYF,TGCGCCAGCAGCTTCGGAAGCGGATTCATCACAGATACGCAGTATTTT
TRBV2,few,TRBJ1-2,TRBD1,CAGSRTGTVVDGYTF,TGTGCCGGCTCCCGGACAGGGACCGTCGTCGATGGCTACACCTTC
TRBV5-8,.,TRBJ2-2,TRBD1,CASSVRQGYTGELFF,TGTGCCAGCAGCGTAAGACAGGGATACACCGGGGAGCTGTTTTTT
TRBV5-1,.,TRBJ1-1,TRBD1,CASSISGDRDDAFF,TGCGCCAGCAGCATATCCGGGGACAGGGATGATGCTTTCTTT
TRBV5-1,.,TRBJ2-7,TRBD2,CASSFLAGSYEQYF,TGCGCCAGCAGCTTCCTAGCGGGTAGCTACGAGCAGTACTTC
TRBV11-2,.,TRBJ1-2,TRBD1,CASSPTRTGGAGYTF,TGTGCCAGCAGCCCCACAAGGACAGGGGGCGCTGGCTACACCTTC
TRBV29-1,.,TRBJ2-3,TRBD2,CSAVAGGTDTQYF,TGCAGCGCTGTAGCGGGAGGGACAGATACGCAGTATTTT
TRBV28,.,TRBJ2-2,.,CASSLETGNTGELFF,TGTGCCAGCAGTTTGGAGACGGGGAACACCGGGGAGCTGTTTTTT
TRBV2,.,TRBJ2-1,.,CASSERGVQFF,TGTGCCAGCAGTGAGAGAGGGGTGCAGTTCTTC
TRBV29-1,.,TRBJ2-1,.,CSVGQFYNEQFF,TGCAGCGTTGGACAGTTTTACAATGAGCAGTTCTTC
TRBV28,.,TRBJ1-4,.,CASSLSGEEEKLFF,TGTGCCAGCAGTTTGTCAGGGGAAGAGGAAAAACTGTTTTTT
TRBV30,few,TRBJ2-7,.,CAWSWSSYEQYF,TGTGCCTGGAGTTGGAGCTCCTACGAGCAGTACTTC
TRBV11-2,.,TRBJ2-1,.,CASSLAVQVYEQFF,TGTGCCAGCAGCTTAGCGGTTCAGGTCTATGAGCAGTTCTTC
TRBV11-2,.,TRBJ2-1,TRBD1,CASSLDGGTGGYNEQFF,TGTGCCAGCAGCTTAGATGGAGGGACAGGGGGCTACAATGAGCAGTTCTTC
TRBV5-6,.,TRBJ1-2,.,CASSIRLANYGYTF,TGTGCCAGCAGCATACGATTAGCTAACTATGGCTACACCTTC
TRBV10-3,.,TRBJ2-1,.,CAISIQGFSYNEQFF,TGTGCCATCAGCATACAGGGTTTCTCCTACAATGAGCAGTTCTTC
TRBV19,.,TRBJ1-5,.,CASRGANQPQHF,TGTGCCAGTAGGGGAGCTAATCAGCCCCAGCATTTT
TRBV11-2,few,TRBJ1-2,.,CASPREVGGSNRDGYTF,TGTGCCAGCCCCCGGGAGGTCGGGGGGTCGAATCGCGATGGCTACACCTTC
TRBV4-1,.,TRBJ2-5,.,CASSQGSLGGKETQYF,TGCGCCAGCAGCCAAGGGTCGTTAGGCGGCAAAGAGACCCAGTACTTC
TRBV11-3,.,TRBJ2-1,.,CASSTGDSLSYNEQFF,TGTGCCAGCAGCACCGGGGACTCCCTCTCCTACAATGAGCAGTTCTTC
TRBV19,.,TRBJ1-2,.,CASSPARGLSNYGYTF,TGTGCCAGTAGTCCCGCCAGGGGACTCTCTAACTATGGCTACACCTTC
TRBV19,.,TRBJ2-7,.,CASSVWGATYEQYF,TGTGCCAGTAGTGTCTGGGGGGCAACCTACGAGCAGTACTTC
TRBV25-1,.,TRBJ1-1,.,CASSLVPGTEAFF,TGTGCCAGCAGTCTAGTGCCGGGCACTGAAGCTTTCTTT
TRBV18,.,TRBJ2-5,.,CASSPPGQGETQYF,TGTGCCAGCTCACCACCTGGGCAGGGAGAGACCCAGTACTTC
TRBV5-1,.,TRBJ2-7,TRBD2,CASARASGSLGYEQYF,TGCGCCAGTGCCCGGGCTAGCGGGAGTTTAGGGTACGAGCAGTACTTC
TRBV2,.,TRBJ1-3,.,CASSDPGASGNTIYF,TGTGCCAGCAGTGACCCGGGGGCATCTGGAAACACCATATATTTT
TRBV6-5,.,TRBJ1-1,TRBD1,CASSKWDRGEAFF,TGTGCCAGCAGTAAATGGGACAGGGGAGAAGCTTTCTTT
TRBV7-2,.,TRBJ1-5,.,CASSLGSQPQHF,TGTGCCAGCAGCTTGGGATCTCAGCCCCAGCATTTT
TRBV7-8,.,TRBJ1-2,TRBD1,CASSRQGASYGYTF,TGTGCCAGCAGTCGACAGGGGGCCTCTTATGGCTACACCTTC
TRBV20-1,once,TRBJ2-1,.,CSAVRRNEQFF,TGCAGTGCTGTTCGGCGGAATGAGCAGTTCTTC
TRBV7-9,.,TRBJ2-1,.,CASSLKVVKNNEQFF,TGTGCCAGCAGCTTAAAGGTTGTGAAAAACAATGAGCAGTTCTTC